This T cell receptor beta chain was obtained from a study of T cells in Graves' hyperthyroidism and ophthalmopathy. This clonotype has at least ten counts. Stable Graves' hyperthyroidism meant no ophthalmopathy progression within 18 months. The study enrolled patients aged 18 to 65 with newly diagnosed hyperthyroidism of under 2 months' duration. The source of the PBMCs was around 10 ml of fresh peripheral blood. CDR1 SGHRS and CDR2 YFSETQ come from the germline V gene. V gave up 2 bases and J gave up 0 bases; unmatched junction bases: 14. The CDR3 has 19 residues. Researchers took RNA transcripts and amplified the TCR beta CDR3 regions from them. A first-round RT-PCR of the TCR CDR3 used the HTBI primer set. TCRdb reprocessed the multiplex PCR reads via MiXCR and lists one record per CDR3 protein. The repertoire consists of some 620,000 distinct CDR3 sequences, with about 17% occurring once and the leading ten covering over 3.5%.

The sequence derives from a woman in her thirties with Graves' hyperthyroidism. Sequenced material: blood. V is TRBV5-1 and J is TRBJ2-3, with TRBD2 identical over 8 bases. As DNA, the CDR3 is TGCGCCAGCAGCTTCCCCGCTGATGGTAGCGGGGTTAGCACAGATACGCAGTATTTT. Encoded protein: CASSFPADGSGVSTDTQYF.